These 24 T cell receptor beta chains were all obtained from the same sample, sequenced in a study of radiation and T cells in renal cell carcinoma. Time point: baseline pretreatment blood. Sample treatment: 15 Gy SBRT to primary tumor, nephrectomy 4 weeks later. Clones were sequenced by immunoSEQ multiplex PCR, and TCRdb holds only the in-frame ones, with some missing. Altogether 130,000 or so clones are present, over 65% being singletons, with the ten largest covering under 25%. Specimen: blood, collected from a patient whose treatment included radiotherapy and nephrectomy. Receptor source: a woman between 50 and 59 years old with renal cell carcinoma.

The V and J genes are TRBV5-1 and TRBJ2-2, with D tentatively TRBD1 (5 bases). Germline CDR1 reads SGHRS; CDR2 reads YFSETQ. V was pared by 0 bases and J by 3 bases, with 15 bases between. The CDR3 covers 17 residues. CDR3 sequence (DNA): TGCGCCAGCAGCTTGGGAGCGCAAGTAGGGGACACCGGGGAGCTGTTTTTT. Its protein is CASSLGAQVGDTGELFF.

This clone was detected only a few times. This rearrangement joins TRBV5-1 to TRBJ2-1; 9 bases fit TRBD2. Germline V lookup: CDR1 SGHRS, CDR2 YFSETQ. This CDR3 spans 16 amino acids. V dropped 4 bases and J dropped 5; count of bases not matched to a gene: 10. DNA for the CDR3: TGCGCCAGCAGCGTCCGGGGAGCGGGGGGAGACAATGAGCAGTTCTTC. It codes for CASSVRGAGGDNEQFF.

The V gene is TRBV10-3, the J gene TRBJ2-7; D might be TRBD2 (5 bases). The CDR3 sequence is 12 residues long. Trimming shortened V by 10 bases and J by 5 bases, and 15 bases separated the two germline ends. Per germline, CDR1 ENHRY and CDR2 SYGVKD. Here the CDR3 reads CATRELADEQYF. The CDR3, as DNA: TGTGCCACAAGGGAGCTGGCCGACGAGCAGTACTTC.

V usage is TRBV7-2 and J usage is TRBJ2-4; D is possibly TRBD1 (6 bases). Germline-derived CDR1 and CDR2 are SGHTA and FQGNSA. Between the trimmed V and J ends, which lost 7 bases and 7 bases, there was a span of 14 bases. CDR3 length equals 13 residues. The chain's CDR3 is CASNKADRNIQYF. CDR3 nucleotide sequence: TGTGCCAGCAACAAGGCAGACAGGAACATTCAGTACTTC.

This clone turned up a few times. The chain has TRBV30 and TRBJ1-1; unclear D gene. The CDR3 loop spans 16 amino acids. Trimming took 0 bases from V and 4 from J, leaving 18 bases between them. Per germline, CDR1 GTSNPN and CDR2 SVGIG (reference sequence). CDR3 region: CAWSVAGLIGGTEAFF. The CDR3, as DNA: TGTGCCTGGAGTGTTGCAGGACTAATTGGCGGCACTGAAGCTTTCTTT.

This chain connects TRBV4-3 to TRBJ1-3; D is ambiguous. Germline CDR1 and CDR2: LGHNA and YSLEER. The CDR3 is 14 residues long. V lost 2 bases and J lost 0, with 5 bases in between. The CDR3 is CASSQRSSGNTIYF. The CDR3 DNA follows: TGCGCCAGCAGCCAAAGGAGCTCTGGAAACACCATATATTTT.

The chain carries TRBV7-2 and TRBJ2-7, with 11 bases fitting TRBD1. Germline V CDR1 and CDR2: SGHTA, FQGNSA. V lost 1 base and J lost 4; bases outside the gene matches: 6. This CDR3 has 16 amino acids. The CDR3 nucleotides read TGTGCCAGCAGCTTAGAGCTGGACAGGGGGCTGTACGAGCAGTACTTC. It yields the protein CASSLELDRGLYEQYF.

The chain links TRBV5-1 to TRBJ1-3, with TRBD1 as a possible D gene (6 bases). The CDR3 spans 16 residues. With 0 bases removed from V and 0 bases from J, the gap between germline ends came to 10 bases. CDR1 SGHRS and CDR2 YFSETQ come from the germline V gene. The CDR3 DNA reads TGCGCCAGCAGCTTGGACGTCAGGGGCTCTGGAAACACCATATATTTT. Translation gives CASSLDVRGSGNTIYF.

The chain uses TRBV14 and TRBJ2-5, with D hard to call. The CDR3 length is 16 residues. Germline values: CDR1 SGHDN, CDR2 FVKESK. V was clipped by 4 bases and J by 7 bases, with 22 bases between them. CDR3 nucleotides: TGTGCCAGCAGCCCGCGACAACATACTGTTTTGGGGACCCAGTACTTC. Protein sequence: CASSPRQHTVLGTQYF.

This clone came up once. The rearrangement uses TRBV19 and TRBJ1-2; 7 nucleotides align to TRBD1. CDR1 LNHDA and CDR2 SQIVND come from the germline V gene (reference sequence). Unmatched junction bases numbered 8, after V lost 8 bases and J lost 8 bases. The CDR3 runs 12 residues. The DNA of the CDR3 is TGTGCCAGTGGCGTGAGGGGGCACGGCTACACCTTC. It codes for CASGVRGHGYTF.

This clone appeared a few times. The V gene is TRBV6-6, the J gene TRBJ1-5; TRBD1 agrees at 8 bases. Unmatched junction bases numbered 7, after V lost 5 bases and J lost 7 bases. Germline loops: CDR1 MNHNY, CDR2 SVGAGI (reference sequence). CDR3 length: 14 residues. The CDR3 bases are TGTGCCAGCAGTATGGACAGGGAGGTCCAGCCCCAGCATTTT. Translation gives CASSMDREVQPQHF.

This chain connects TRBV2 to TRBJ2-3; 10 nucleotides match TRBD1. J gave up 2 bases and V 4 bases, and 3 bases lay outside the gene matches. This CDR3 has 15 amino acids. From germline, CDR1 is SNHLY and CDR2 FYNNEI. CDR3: CASSGGQGNTDTQYF. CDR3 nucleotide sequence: TGTGCCAGCAGTGGGGGACAGGGGAACACAGATACGCAGTATTTT. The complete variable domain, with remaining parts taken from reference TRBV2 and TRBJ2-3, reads EPEVTQTPSHQVTQMGQEVILRCVPISNHLYFYWYRQILGQKVEFLVSFYNNEISEKSEIFDDQFSVERPDGSNFTLKIRSTKLEDSAMYFCASSGGQGNTDTQYFGPGTRLTVL.

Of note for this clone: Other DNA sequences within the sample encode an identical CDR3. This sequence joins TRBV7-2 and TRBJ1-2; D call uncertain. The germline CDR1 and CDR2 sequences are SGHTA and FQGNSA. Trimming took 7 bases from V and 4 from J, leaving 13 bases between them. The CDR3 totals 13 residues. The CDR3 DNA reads TGTGCCAGCACCCCCTCCGGCTCCTATGGCTACACCTTC. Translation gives CASTPSGSYGYTF.

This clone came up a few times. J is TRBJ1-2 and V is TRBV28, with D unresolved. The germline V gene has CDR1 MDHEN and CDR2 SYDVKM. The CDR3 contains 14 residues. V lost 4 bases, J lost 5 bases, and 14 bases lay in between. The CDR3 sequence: CASSSHGEMYGYTF. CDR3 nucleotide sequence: TGTGCCAGCAGTTCCCATGGGGAAATGTATGGCTACACCTTC.

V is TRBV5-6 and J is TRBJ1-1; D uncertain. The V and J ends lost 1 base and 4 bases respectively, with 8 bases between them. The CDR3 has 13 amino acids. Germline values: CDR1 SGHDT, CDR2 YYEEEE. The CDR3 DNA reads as TGTGCCAGCAGCTTGTCGTTGGGCACTGAAGCTTTCTTT. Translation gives CASSLSLGTEAFF.

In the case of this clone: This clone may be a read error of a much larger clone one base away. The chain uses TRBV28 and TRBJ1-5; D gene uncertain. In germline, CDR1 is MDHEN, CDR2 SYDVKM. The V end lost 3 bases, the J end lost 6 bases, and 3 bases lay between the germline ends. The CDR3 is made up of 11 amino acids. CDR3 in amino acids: CASSFRQPQHF. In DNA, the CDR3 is TGTGCCAGCAGTTTTCGTCAGCCCCAGCATTTT. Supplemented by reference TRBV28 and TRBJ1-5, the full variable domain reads DVKVTQSSRYLVKRTGEKVFLECVQDMDHENMFWYRQDPGLGLRLIYFSYDVKMKEKGDIPEGYSVSREKKERFSLILESASTNQTSMYLCASSFRQPQHFGDGTRLSIL.

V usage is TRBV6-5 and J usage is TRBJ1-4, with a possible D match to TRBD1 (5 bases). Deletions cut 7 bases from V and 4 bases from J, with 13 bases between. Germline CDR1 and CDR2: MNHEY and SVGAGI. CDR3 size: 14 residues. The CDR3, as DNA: TGTGCCAGCACCGAGACAGTGCTTAATGAAAAACTGTTTTTT. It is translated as CASTETVLNEKLFF.

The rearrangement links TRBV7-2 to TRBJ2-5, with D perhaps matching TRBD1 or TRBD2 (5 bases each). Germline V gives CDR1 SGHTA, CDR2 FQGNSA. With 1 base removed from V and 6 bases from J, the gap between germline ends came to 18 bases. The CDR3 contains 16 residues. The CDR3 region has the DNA TGTGCCAGCAGCTTAGGCGGACTCGTAGGGGAGAAGACCCAGTACTTC. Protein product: CASSLGGLVGEKTQYF.

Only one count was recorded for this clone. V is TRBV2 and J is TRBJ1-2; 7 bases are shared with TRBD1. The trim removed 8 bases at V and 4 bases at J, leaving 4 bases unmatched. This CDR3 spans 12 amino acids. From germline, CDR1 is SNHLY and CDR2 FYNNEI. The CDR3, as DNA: TGTGCCAGCTCACAGGGGATCTATGGCTACACCTTC. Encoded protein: CASSQGIYGYTF.

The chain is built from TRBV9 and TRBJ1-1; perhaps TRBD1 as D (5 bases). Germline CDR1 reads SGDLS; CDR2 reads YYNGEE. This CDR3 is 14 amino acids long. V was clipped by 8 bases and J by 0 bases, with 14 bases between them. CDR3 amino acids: CASEEGLMNTEAFF. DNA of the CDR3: TGTGCCAGTGAGGAGGGGCTAATGAACACTGAAGCTTTCTTT.

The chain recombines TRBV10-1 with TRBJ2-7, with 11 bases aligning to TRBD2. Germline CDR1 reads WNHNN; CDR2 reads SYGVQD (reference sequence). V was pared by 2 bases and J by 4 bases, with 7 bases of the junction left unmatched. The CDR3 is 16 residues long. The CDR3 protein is CASSEKVTSGAYEQYF. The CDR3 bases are TGCGCCAGCAGTGAGAAGGTGACTAGCGGGGCTTACGAGCAGTACTTC.

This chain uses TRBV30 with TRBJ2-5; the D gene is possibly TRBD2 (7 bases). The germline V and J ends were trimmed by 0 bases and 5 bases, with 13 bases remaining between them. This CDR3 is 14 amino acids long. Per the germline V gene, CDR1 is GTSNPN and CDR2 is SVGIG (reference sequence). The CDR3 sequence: CAWSVGGALETQYF. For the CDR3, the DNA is TGTGCCTGGAGTGTGGGGGGGGCGCTTGAGACCCAGTACTTC.

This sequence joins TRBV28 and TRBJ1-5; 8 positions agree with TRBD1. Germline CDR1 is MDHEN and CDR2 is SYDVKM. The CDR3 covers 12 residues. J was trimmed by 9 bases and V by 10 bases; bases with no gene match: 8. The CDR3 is CATRTGSTPQHF. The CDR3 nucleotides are TGTGCCACCAGGACAGGGTCGACGCCCCAGCATTTT.

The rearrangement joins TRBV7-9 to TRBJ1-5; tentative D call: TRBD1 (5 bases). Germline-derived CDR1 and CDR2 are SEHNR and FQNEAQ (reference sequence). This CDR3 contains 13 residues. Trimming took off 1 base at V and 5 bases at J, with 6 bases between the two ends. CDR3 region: CASSLGTHQPQHF. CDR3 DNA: TGTGCCAGCAGCTTAGGGACACATCAGCCCCAGCATTTT.